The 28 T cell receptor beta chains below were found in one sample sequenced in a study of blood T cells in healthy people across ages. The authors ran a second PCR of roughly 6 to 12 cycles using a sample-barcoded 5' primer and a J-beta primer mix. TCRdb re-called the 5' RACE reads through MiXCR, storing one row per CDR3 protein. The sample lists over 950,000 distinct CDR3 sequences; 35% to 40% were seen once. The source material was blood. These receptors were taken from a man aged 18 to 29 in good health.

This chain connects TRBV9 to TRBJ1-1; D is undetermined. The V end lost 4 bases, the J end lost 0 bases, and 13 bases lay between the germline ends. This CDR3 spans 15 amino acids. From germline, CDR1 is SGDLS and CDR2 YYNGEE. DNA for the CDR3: TGTGCCAGCAGCCCTACAGTCGGCGTGAACACTGAAGCTTTCTTT. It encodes CASSPTVGVNTEAFF. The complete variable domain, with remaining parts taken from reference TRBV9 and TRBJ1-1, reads DSGVTQTPKHLITATGQRVTLRCSPRSGDLSVYWYQQSLDQGLQFLIQYYNGEERAKGNILERFSAQQFPDLHSELNLSSLELGDSALYFCASSPTVGVNTEAFFGQGTRLTVV.

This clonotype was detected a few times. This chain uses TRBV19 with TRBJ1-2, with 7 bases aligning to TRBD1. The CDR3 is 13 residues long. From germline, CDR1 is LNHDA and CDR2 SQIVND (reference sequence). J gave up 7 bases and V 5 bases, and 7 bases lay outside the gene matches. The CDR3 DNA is TGTGCCAGTAGTCCGACAGGGACAATTGGCTACACCTTC. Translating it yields CASSPTGTIGYTF.

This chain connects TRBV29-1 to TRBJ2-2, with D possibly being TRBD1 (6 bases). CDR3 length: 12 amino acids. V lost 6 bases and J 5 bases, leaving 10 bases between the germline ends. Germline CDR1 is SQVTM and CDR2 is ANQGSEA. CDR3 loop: CSVLQGTGELFF. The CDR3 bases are TGCAGCGTCCTCCAGGGGACCGGGGAGCTGTTTTTT.

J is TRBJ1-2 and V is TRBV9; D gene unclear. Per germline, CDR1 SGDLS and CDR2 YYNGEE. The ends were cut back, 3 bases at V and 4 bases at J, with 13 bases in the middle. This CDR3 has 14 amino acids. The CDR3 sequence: CASSAQRAGYGYTF. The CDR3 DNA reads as TGTGCCAGCAGCGCCCAAAGAGCCGGCTATGGCTACACCTTC.

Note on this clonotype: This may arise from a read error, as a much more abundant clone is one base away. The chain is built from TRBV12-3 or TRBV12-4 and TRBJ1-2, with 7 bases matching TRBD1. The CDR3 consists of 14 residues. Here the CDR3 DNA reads TGTGTCAGCAGTTTAGCGGGGACAGCCTATGGCTACACCTTC. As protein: CVSSLAGTAYGYTF.

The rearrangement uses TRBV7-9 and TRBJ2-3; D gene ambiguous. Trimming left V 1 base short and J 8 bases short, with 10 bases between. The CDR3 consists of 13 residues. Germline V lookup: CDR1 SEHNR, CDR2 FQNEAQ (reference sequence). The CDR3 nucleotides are TGTGCCAGCAGCTTAGAAGTTGGGGTTACGCAGTATTTT. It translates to CASSLEVGVTQYF.

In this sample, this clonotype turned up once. The CDR3 sequence is CASRNKQGLNTEAFF. CDR3 nucleotide sequence: TGCGCCAGCAGGAATAAACAGGGGTTAAACACTGAAGCTTTCTTT. The chain combines TRBV5-1 with TRBJ1-1, with 7 bases that match TRBD1. The junction had 9 bases not matched to a gene; V was cut back by 5 bases and J by 2 bases. CDR1 and CDR2 (germline): SGHRS, YFSETQ. The CDR3 runs to 15 residues.

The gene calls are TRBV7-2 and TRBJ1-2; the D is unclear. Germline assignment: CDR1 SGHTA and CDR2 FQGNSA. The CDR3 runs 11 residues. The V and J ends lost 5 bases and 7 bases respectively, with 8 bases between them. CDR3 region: CASSPTGGYTF. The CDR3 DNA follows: TGTGCCAGCAGCCCCACGGGTGGCTACACCTTC.

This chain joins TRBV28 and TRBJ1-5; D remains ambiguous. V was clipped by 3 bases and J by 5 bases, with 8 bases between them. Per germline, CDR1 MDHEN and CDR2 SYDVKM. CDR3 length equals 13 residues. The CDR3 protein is CASSFVWDQPQHF. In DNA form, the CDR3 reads TGTGCCAGCAGTTTTGTTTGGGATCAGCCCCAGCATTTT.

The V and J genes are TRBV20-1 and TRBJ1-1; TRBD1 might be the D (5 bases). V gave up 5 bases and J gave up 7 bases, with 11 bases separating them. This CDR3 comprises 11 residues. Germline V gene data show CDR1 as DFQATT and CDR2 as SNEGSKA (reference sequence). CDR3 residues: CSADRTNEAFF. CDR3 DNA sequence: TGCAGTGCTGACCGGACAAATGAAGCTTTCTTT.

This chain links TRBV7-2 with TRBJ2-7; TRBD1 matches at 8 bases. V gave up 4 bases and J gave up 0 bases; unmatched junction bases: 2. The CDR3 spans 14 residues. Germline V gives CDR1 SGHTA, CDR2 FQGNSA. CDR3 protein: CASSYDRGSYEQYF. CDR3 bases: TGTGCCAGCAGCTATGACAGGGGCTCCTACGAGCAGTACTTC.

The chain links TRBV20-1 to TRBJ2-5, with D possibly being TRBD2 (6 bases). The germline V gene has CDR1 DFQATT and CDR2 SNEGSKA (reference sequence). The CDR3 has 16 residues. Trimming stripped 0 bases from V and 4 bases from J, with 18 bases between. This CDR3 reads CSARDPQGGGLETQYF. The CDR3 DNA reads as TGCAGTGCTAGAGATCCTCAGGGAGGCGGCCTAGAGACCCAGTACTTC.

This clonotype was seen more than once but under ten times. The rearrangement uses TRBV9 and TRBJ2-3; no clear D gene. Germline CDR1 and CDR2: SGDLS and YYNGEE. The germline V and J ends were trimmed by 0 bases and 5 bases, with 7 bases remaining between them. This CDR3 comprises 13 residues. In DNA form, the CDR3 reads TGTGCCAGCAGCGTAGTCGGTCTAGATACGCAGTATTTT. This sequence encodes CASSVVGLDTQYF.

DNA of the CDR3: TGTGCCAGCACCCCGGACAGGGGTCGGAATGAGCAGTTCTTC. It codes for CASTPDRGRNEQFF. The chain has TRBV6-2 or TRBV6-3 and TRBJ2-1; TRBD1 matches 9 bases. J was trimmed by 7 bases and V by 7 bases; bases with no gene match: 8. From germline, CDR1 is MNHEY and CDR2 SVGEGT. The CDR3 runs to 14 residues.

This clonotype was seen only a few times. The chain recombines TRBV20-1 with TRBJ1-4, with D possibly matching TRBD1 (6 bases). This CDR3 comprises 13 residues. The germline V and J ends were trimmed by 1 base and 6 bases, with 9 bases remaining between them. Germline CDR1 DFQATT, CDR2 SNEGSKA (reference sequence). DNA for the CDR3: TGCAGTGCTAGAGCGGGGGCGGATGAAAAACTGTTTTTT. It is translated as CSARAGADEKLFF.

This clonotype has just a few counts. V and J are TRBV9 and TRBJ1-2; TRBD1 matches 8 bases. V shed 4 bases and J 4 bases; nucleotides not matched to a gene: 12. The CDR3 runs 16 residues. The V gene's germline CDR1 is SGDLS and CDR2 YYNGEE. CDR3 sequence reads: CASSTDTGGDAYGYTF. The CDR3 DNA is TGTGCCAGCAGCACGGACACAGGGGGAGATGCCTATGGCTACACCTTC.

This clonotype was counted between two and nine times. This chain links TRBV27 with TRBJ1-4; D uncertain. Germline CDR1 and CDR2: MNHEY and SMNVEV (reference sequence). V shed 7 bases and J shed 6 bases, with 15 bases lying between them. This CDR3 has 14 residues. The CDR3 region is CASKGTGSYEKLFF. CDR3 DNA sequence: TGTGCCAGCAAAGGAACCGGCTCTTATGAAAAACTGTTTTTT.

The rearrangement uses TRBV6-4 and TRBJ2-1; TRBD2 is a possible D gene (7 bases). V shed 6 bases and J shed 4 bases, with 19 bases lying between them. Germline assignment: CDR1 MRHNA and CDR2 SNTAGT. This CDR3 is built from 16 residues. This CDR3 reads CASSPERDILYNEQFF. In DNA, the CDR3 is TGTGCCAGCAGCCCGGAGCGGGACATACTTTACAATGAGCAGTTCTTC.

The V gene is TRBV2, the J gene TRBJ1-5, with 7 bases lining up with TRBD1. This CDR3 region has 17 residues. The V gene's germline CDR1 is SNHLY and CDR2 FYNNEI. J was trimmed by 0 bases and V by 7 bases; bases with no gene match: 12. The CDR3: CASTLEGTAYSNQPQHF. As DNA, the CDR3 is TGTGCCAGCACCCTTGAGGGGACAGCTTATAGCAATCAGCCCCAGCATTTT.

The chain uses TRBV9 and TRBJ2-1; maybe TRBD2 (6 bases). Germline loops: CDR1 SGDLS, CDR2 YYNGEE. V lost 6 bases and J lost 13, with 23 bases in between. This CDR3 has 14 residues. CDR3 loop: CASNLGRAQETQFF. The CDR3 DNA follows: TGTGCCAGCAACCTCGGGAGAGCTCAAGAGACCCAGTTCTTC.

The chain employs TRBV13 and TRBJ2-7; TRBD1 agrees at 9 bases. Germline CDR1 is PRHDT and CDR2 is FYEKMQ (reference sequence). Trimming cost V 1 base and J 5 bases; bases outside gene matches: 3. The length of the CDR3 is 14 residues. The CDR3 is CASSLVRDRDEQYF. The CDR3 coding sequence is TGTGCCAGCAGCTTAGTTAGGGACAGGGACGAGCAGTACTTC.

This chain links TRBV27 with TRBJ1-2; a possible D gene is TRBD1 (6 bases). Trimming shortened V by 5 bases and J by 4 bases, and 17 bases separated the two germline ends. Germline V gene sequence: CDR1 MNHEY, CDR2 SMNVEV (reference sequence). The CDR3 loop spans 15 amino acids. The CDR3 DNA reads TGTGCCAGCAGTCCCGCAGGACAGTACCTCTATGGCTACACCTTC. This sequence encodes CASSPAGQYLYGYTF.

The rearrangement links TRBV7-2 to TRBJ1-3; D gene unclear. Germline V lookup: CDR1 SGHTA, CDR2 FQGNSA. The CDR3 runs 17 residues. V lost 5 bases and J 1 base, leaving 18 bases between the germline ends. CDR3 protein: CASSPEALGFSGNTIYF. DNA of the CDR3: TGTGCCAGCAGCCCAGAAGCATTAGGGTTTTCTGGAAACACCATATATTTT.

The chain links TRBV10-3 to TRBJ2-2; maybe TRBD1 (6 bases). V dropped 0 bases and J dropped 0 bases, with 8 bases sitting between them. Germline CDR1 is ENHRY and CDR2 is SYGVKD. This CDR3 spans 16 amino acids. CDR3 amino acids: CAISESNRANTGELFF. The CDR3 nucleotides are TGTGCCATCAGTGAGTCGAACAGGGCGAACACCGGGGAGCTGTTTTTT.

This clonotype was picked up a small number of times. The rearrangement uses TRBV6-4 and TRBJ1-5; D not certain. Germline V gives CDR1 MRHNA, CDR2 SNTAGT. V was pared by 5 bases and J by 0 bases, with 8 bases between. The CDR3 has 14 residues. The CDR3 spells CASSRSHSNQPQHF. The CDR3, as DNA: TGTGCCAGCAGTCGGAGCCATAGCAATCAGCCCCAGCATTTT.

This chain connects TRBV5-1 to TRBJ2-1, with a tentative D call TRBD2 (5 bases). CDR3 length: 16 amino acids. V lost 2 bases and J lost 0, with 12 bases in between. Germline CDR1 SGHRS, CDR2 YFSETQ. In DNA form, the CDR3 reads TGCGCCAGCAGCTTAGGACCGGGGAACTCCTACAATGAGCAGTTCTTC. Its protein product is CASSLGPGNSYNEQFF.

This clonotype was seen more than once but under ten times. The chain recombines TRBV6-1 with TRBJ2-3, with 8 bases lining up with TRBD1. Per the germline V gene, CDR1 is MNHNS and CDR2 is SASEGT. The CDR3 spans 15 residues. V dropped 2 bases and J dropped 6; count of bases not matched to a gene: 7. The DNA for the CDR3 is TGTGCCAGCAGTGAAATAAACACAGGGGGGGATACGCAGTATTTT. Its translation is CASSEINTGGDTQYF.

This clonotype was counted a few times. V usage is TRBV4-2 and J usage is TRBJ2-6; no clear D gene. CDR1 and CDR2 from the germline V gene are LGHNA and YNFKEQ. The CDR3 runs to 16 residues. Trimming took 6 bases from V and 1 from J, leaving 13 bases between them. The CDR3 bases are TGTGCCAGCAGTGACCGGTTCCGATCTGGGGCCAACGTCCTGACTTTC. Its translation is CASSDRFRSGANVLTF.